This T cell receptor beta chain was sequenced during a study of PD-L1 blockade in urothelial cancer. Study observations and caveats: Enhanced expansion of tumor-associated blood clones at 3 weeks characterized durable-benefit patients.

The CDR3 covers 16 residues. Germline V gives CDR1 LNHDA, CDR2 SQIVND (reference sequence). With V trimmed by 6 bases and J by 4 bases, 9 bases remained unmatched. The investigators introduced synthetic TCR analog templates into each PCR as spikes. The assay was immunoSEQ multiplex PCR, and TCRdb's table has in-frame clones only and misses some. The sample comprises 50,000 to 55,000 clones, about 68% of which are singletons, and about 4% rests with the top ten. On this clone itself: The antigen is not known.

Time point indicated: pretreatment peripheral blood. Metastatic or locally advanced urothelial carcinoma was present in the patients. Samples spanned pretreatment and treatment, with 1 to 8 time points per patient. This chain connects TRBV19 to TRBJ1-5, with TRBD1 matching over 10 bases. The sequence came from a man between 65 and 85 years old with urothelial cancer. The sample here was PBMCs, taken around atezolizumab (anti-PD-L1) treatment. CDR3 sequence (DNA): TGTGCCAGTAGGGCCCAGGGACAGGGGAAAAATCAGCCCCAGCATTTT. Its translation is CASRAQGQGKNQPQHF.